This entry lists 21 T cell receptor beta chains sequenced from one sample in a study of shared clonotypes between healthy human individuals. Naive-designated CD8 cells lacked CD45RO, were positively enriched for CCR7, and omitted terminally differentiated effector memory CD45RA+ cells. Clones were read by immunoSEQ multiplex PCR, and TCRdb kept only the in-frame ones, dropping some. Of approximately 740,000 clones listed, nearly 95% are singletons. The sample was naive CD8+ T cells sorted from blood. The receptor source for this set is a man aged 25-45 years in good health.

The chain recombines TRBV27 with TRBJ2-7; 7 bases map to TRBD2. V dropped 6 bases and J dropped 7; count of bases not matched to a gene: 15. The CDR3 runs 15 residues. The germline CDR1 and CDR2 sequences are MNHEY and SMNVEV (reference sequence). The CDR3: CASRGRAGVLREQYF. As DNA, the CDR3 is TGTGCCAGCAGGGGACGTGCGGGAGTTTTACGGGAGCAGTACTTC.

The J gene is TRBJ2-2, the V gene TRBV9; a weak D match, TRBD1 (6 bases). The V gene lost 3 bases and the J gene lost 3 bases, with 15 bases spanning the gap. Germline CDR1 SGDLS, CDR2 YYNGEE. The length of the CDR3 is 16 residues. Here the CDR3 reads CASSEWDTAYTGELFF. The CDR3 DNA follows: TGTGCCAGCAGCGAGTGGGACACGGCATACACCGGGGAGCTGTTTTTT.

This chain uses TRBV4-3 with TRBJ2-1, with 7 bases aligning to TRBD2. The CDR3 is 16 amino acids. V dropped 0 bases and J dropped 6; count of bases not matched to a gene: 8. The germline V gene encodes CDR1 LGHNA and CDR2 YSLEER. The CDR3 sequence is CASSQDWGGGANEQFF. The DNA of the CDR3 is TGCGCCAGCAGCCAAGATTGGGGGGGAGGCGCCAATGAGCAGTTCTTC.

The V call is TRBV11-2, the J call TRBJ2-5, with TRBD2 identical over 16 bases. Trimming took 3 bases from V and 4 from J; bases not matched to a gene: 2. Per germline, CDR1 SGHAT and CDR2 FQNNGV. The CDR3 length is 16 residues. The CDR3 loop is CASSFGTSGRGETQYF. CDR3 nucleotide sequence: TGTGCCAGCAGCTTCGGGACTAGCGGGAGGGGAGAGACCCAGTACTTC.

This chain connects TRBV29-1 to TRBJ2-1; D might be TRBD1 (5 bases). Germline CDR1 SQVTM, CDR2 ANQGSEA. Trimming stripped 7 bases from V and 3 bases from J, with 10 bases between. CDR3 length: 12 residues. The CDR3 is CSAGHRYNEQFF. The CDR3 nucleotides are TGCAGCGCCGGACACCGCTACAATGAGCAGTTCTTC.

The chain couples TRBV9 to TRBJ1-1; D is uncertain. CDR3 length: 13 residues. Germline-derived CDR1 and CDR2 are SGDLS and YYNGEE. The V end lost 3 bases, the J end lost 7 bases, and 13 bases lay between the germline ends. In DNA form, the CDR3 reads TGTGCCAGCAGCGCAGGACCATCAAGTGAAGCTTTCTTT. Translating gives CASSAGPSSEAFF.

J is TRBJ1-1 and V is TRBV5-4; D gene uncertain. The CDR3 runs 13 residues. V shed 1 base and J shed 4 bases, with 8 bases lying between them. Germline loops: CDR1 SGHNT, CDR2 YYREEE (reference sequence). The CDR3 region is CASSLSGTTEAFF. The CDR3 DNA reads TGTGCCAGCAGCTTGAGCGGCACCACTGAAGCTTTCTTT.

The chain carries TRBV10-3 and TRBJ2-3; tentatively, D is TRBD2 (6 bases). The germline gives CDR1 ENHRY, CDR2 SYGVKD. The CDR3 contains 16 residues. V gave up 0 bases and J gave up 0 bases, with 10 bases separating them. This CDR3 is CAISESRRGSTDTQYF. Here the CDR3 DNA reads TGTGCCATCAGTGAGTCTCGGCGGGGTAGCACAGATACGCAGTATTTT.

V gene TRBV27 combines with J gene TRBJ2-5; D might be TRBD1 (6 bases). V lost 0 bases to trimming and J lost 2 bases, with 10 bases between them. The CDR3 is 15 amino acids. Germline loops: CDR1 MNHEY, CDR2 SMNVEV (reference sequence). CDR3 in amino acids: CASSLSPGTQETQYF. Here the CDR3 DNA reads TGTGCCAGCAGTTTATCCCCGGGGACACAAGAGACCCAGTACTTC.

This chain uses TRBV30 with TRBJ2-4; TRBD1 agrees at 10 bases. With V trimmed by 1 base and J by 8 bases, 8 bases remained unmatched. This CDR3 has 15 residues. Germline loops: CDR1 GTSNPN, CDR2 SVGIG (reference sequence). CDR3 amino acids: CAWSGDRGRVDIQYF. CDR3 coding DNA: TGTGCCTGGAGTGGTGACAGGGGGCGGGTGGACATTCAGTACTTC.

The genes are TRBV10-3 and TRBJ1-1; unclear D gene. Per germline, CDR1 ENHRY and CDR2 SYGVKD. This CDR3 spans 16 amino acids. Trimming cost V 0 bases and J 6 bases, with 17 bases left between them. CDR3 in amino acids: CAISESYEGPGAEAFF. The CDR3 DNA is TGTGCCATCAGTGAGTCGTATGAGGGCCCCGGGGCTGAAGCTTTCTTT.

This chain links TRBV27 with TRBJ2-2; TRBD2 matches at 9 bases. Per germline, CDR1 MNHEY and CDR2 SMNVEV (reference sequence). V lost 0 bases to trimming and J lost 4 bases; unmatched junction nucleotides: 9. This CDR3 has 18 amino acids. The DNA for the CDR3 is TGTGCCAGCAGTTTATCGATCGAATTAGCGGGAGTCACCGGGGAGCTGTTTTTT. It is translated as CASSLSIELAGVTGELFF.

The rearrangement joins TRBV7-9 to TRBJ1-5, with D maybe TRBD1 (6 bases). The V end lost 5 bases, the J end lost 7 bases, and 21 bases lay between the germline ends. This CDR3 has 16 amino acids. The germline CDR1 and CDR2 sequences are SEHNR and FQNEAQ (reference sequence). CDR3 bases: TGTGCCAGCAGCCCCTATCGGGGGGGGGCGGGACAGCCCCAGCATTTT. Protein product: CASSPYRGGAGQPQHF.

This rearrangement joins TRBV21-1 to TRBJ2-1; TRBD2, the table's D call, lacks a check against the DNA. TRBV21-1 has pseudogene status. This CDR3 is built from 16 residues. DNA for the CDR3: TGTGCCAGCAGCAAGACCAGACTAGACCCCTACAATGAGCAGTTCTTC. It specifies CASSKTRLDPYNEQFF.

The chain is built from TRBV15 and TRBJ2-2; perhaps TRBD1 as D (6 bases). V shed 8 bases and J shed 4 bases, with 11 bases lying between them. The CDR3 contains 13 residues. Looked up from germline, CDR1 is LNHNV and CDR2 is YYDKDF (reference sequence). The CDR3 protein is CATLNRVTGELFF. CDR3 bases: TGTGCCACCCTAAACAGGGTCACCGGGGAGCTGTTTTTT.

This rearrangement joins TRBV11-2 to TRBJ2-3; 7 bases line up with TRBD2. V was clipped by 1 base and J by 2 bases; unmatched bases: 12. This CDR3 contains 18 residues. Germline CDR1 reads SGHAT; CDR2 reads FQNNGV. CDR3 bases: TGTGCCAGCAGCTTAGGGGTGCGGGGGAGTCCACCCACAGATACGCAGTATTTT. Translated: CASSLGVRGSPPTDTQYF.

In DNA form, the CDR3 reads TGTGCCAGCGGGCAGGGGGCAGGGGAGCAGTACTTC. It translates to CASGQGAGEQYF. The chain has TRBV6-1 and TRBJ2-7, with TRBD1 matching 8 bases. The CDR3 spans 12 residues. J gave up 7 bases and V 8 bases, and 7 bases lay outside the gene matches. Germline V lookup: CDR1 MNHNS, CDR2 SASEGT.

Here the CDR3 reads CASSPASGAHEQYF. DNA for the CDR3: TGTGCCAGCAGCCCCGCGAGTGGGGCCCACGAGCAGTACTTC. The rearrangement uses TRBV6-4 and TRBJ2-7; D is perhaps TRBD1 (5 bases). CDR3 length equals 14 residues. Germline V gene lookup returns CDR1 MRHNA and CDR2 SNTAGT. V lost 6 bases, J lost 5 bases, and 17 bases lay in between.

Remarks on this clone: Distinct nucleotide sequences in the sample also encode this CDR3. V is TRBV11-2 and J is TRBJ1-1; no reliable D call. Germline V gene data show CDR1 as SGHAT and CDR2 as FQNNGV. V lost 0 bases and J 4 bases, leaving 3 bases between the germline ends. The CDR3 is 12 residues long. The CDR3 DNA follows: TGTGCCAGCAGCTTAGATAGCACTGAAGCTTTCTTT. Its translation: CASSLDSTEAFF.

V gene TRBV21-1 combines with J gene TRBJ2-7; the table's D call of TRBD2 was not tested on the DNA. TRBV21-1 is designated a pseudogene. The CDR3 is made up of 8 amino acids. The CDR3, as DNA: TGTGCCAGCAGCCCACTCTACTTC. Amino acid sequence: CASSPLYF.

The chain carries TRBV28 and TRBJ2-5; TRBD1 or TRBD2 may be the D gene (6 bases each). Germline CDR1 reads MDHEN; CDR2 reads SYDVKM. This CDR3 has 16 amino acids. V lost 5 bases, J lost 5 bases, and 21 bases lay in between. This chain's CDR3 is CASSRFGGRGHETQYF. The CDR3 nucleotides read TGTGCCAGCAGTCGCTTCGGGGGACGGGGGCACGAGACCCAGTACTTC.